The clone carrying this T cell receptor beta chain was counted at least ten times. The conserved closing phenylalanine or tryptophan is absent in this CDR3, likely reflecting a read error. Because the CDR3's place on the DNA is in doubt, the DNA is left out and the CDR3 is given as listed by TCRdb. Via MiXCR, TCRdb re-called the RACE reads, giving one row per CDR3 protein. In the table there are fewer than 350,000 distinct CDR3 sequences, approximately 7.5% of which are singletons. The data were taken from a study of human T cells and chemical hapten exposure. Stated time point: pre-sensitization, week 0. Treatment: therapeutic diphenylcyclopropenone sensitization with weekly scalp DPC. The CDR3 spans 12 amino acids, including both terminal residues. Germline CDR1 KGHDR, CDR2 SFDVKD.

This chain links TRBV24-1 with TRBJ1-5; the table assigns TRBD1, which was not confirmed against the DNA. The clonotype comes from a man aged 18-30 years with alopecia areata. Some clones in this sample may be carry-over from other donors' samples. The specimen comprised whole blood, sampled in connection with sensitization to the hapten diphenylcyclopropenone (DPC). The CDR3 region is CATSDWDLRIKG.